The clone carrying this TCR beta chain appeared a few times. Antigen specificity is unknown. This entry is derived from a study of response to subunit inactivated influenza vaccine. Notes on the study in general: The authors proposed limited new T cell recruitment per seasonal influenza vaccination.

TCRdb re-called the RT-PCR reads with MiXCR, one entry per CDR3 protein. Of some 800,000 distinct CDR3 sequences in the sample, 21% were seen once. The CDR3 extends over 17 amino acids. After removal of 4 bases from V and 5 bases from J, the junction contained 10 bases not matched to a gene. Germline V lookup: CDR1 SGHTA, CDR2 FQGTGA. This TCR derives from a man in his fifties or sixties who received an inactivated influenza vaccine. This chain connects TRBV7-3 to TRBJ2-2; 10 bases fit TRBD2. The sample consisted of PBMCs from blood, taken less than 6 days after vaccination. CDR3: CASSSYGTSGNTGELFF. The CDR3 region has the DNA TGTGCCAGCAGCTCCTACGGAACTAGCGGGAATACCGGGGAGCTGTTTTTT. The whole variable domain, remainder taken from reference TRBV7-3 and TRBJ2-2, is GAGVSQTPSNKVTEKGKYVELRCDPISGHTALYWYRQSLGQGPEFLIYFQGTGAADDSGLPNDRFFAVRPEGSVSTLKIQRTERGDSAVYLCASSSYGTSGNTGELFFGEGSRLTVL.